The entry that follows covers one TCR beta chain sequence. Antigen unknown. This sample was included in a study of cytomegalovirus exposure and HLA in healthy donors. Findings and caveats of the study: Most TCR sequences proved rare, with some public TCRs found in many donors. The study flagged roughly 150 TCR beta chains as cytomegalovirus-associated. In vitro testing confirmed a few CMV-associated chains as specific for CMV antigens.

This CDR3 has 14 amino acids. V lost 3 bases and J lost 4, with 11 bases in between. CDR1 and CDR2 (germline): MNHNS, SASEGT. Primers included in the PCR were 60 Vbeta and 13 Jbeta primers. TCRdb keeps only in-frame clones here, not all; method: immunoSEQ multiplex PCR. The repertoire holds some 200,000 clones, with approximately 78% as singletons. This clonotype originated in a woman aged 35 to 49 in good health and CMV-seronegative. The sample comprised PBMCs. The chain uses TRBV6-1 and TRBJ2-3, with D possibly TRBD1 on 6 matching bases. CDR3 protein: CASSDRGGSDTQYF. In DNA, the CDR3 is TGTGCCAGCAGTGACAGGGGCGGTTCAGATACGCAGTATTTT.